The present TCR beta chain was sequenced within a study of blood T cell repertoires in COVID-19 (dated by TCRdb to 2018 to 2020). As for the study more broadly: The collaborator samples originated in the United States, Italy and Spain and spanned the acute and convalescent phases of COVID-19. The prospective study material was composed of cDNA or gDNA derived from T cells, B-cell-depleted T cells, or PBMCs. Subjects who had been exposed to COVID-19, were actively infected with it, or had recovered from it provided the deeply sampled blood TCRbeta repertoires that made up the dataset. The repertoires were released in a freely available public database meant as a resource for research on the immune response to SARS-CoV-2. The samples were drawn from the first 160 participants of the ongoing ImmuneRACE study and from under 1,500 subjects provided by 6 global collaborators. Nearly every sample came with metadata listing a de-identified subject ID, COVID-19 status, age in years and sex. Where available, HLA class I and class II types were taken from metadata supplied by the sample provider and were not determined by assay-based typing.

The collaborating institutions used their own protocols to collect whole blood in K2EDTA tubes. For TCRbeta analysis, collaborators shipped samples in one of three forms: frozen whole blood, isolated PBMCs, or DNA extracted from either of those sample types. On the study overall, not on this receptor specifically: The quantity of clinical and demographic metadata differed by source and by participant and was supplied without curation.

TCRbeta CDR3 regions were amplified from genomic DNA using the immunoSEQ Assay, a bias-controlled multiplex PCR. As for the original processing: The number of nucleated cells in each sample was estimated by amplification of reference gene primers within the assay. To quantify the absolute abundance of each unique TCRbeta CDR3 rearrangement, sequence reads were collapsed and filtered. For each sample, productive Simpson clonality was calculated by taking the square root of Simpson's diversity index across productive rearrangements. The source is immuneACCESS, and TCRdb retained only in-frame sequences with V and J called. Part of the clones is not carried over; for the studies checked, unresolved V genes explain less than half of this, and the remainder is unexplained. V, J and clone size were drawn from that table, and D and trimming were deduced from the DNA. This sample has more than 200,000 clones in its table, and approximately 90% of those were observed once. Roughly 3.1% of the sample belongs to the ten largest clones.

The CDR3 contains 17 residues, cysteine and phenylalanine counted. Only the CDR3 DNA is retained, 51 bases long and in frame from the first base. Trimmed from V: 1 base; trimmed from J: 5 bases; junction bases lacking a gene match: 12. The germline V gene encodes CDR1 SGHDT and CDR2 YYEEEE. About this clone itself: Its specific antigen is unknown. No much larger clone exists at a distance of one base, and base qualities are not known.

Sequenced input: peripheral blood. This receptor was taken from a man aged 18 to 35 with active or convalescent COVID-19. This chain joins TRBV5-6 to TRBJ2-7, and 10 bases in between align with TRBD1. The DNA reads as follows: TGTGCCAGCAGCTTGAGGGGGACCGGGGACAGGGGCCACGAGCAGTACTTC. This is translated as CASSLRGTGDRGHEQYF.